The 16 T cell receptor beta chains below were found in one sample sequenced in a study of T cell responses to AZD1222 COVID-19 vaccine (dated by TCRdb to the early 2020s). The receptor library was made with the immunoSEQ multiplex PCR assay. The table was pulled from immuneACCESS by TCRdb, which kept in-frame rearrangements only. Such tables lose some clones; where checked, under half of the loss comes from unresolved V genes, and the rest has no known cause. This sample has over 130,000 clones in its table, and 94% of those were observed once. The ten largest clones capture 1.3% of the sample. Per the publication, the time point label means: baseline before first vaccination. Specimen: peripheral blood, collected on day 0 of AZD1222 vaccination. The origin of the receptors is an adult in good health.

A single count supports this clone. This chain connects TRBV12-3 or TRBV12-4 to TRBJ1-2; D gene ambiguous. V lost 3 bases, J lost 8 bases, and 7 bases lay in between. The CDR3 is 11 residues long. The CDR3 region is CASSFSDGYTF. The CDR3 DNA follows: TGTGCCAGCAGTTTCAGTGACGGCTACACCTTC.

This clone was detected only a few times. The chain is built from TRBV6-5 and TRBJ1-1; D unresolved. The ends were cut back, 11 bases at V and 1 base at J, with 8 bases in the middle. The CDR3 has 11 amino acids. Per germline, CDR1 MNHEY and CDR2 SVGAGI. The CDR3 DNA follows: TGTGCCGTTCGGGGGAACACTGAAGCTTTCTTT. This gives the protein CAVRGNTEAFF.

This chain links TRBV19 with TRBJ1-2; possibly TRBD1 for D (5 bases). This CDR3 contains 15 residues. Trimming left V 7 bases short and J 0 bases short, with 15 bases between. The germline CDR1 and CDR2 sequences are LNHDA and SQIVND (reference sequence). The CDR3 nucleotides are TGTGCCAGTACCCAGACAGTTCCGACTAACTATGGCTACACCTTC. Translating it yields CASTQTVPTNYGYTF.

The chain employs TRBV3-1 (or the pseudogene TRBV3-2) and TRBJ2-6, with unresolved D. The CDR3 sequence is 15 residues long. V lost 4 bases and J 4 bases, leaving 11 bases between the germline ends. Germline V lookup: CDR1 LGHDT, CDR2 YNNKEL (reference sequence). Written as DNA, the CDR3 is TGTGCCAGCAGCCGAGGTTCTGGAGGGGCCAACGTCCTGACTTTC. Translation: CASSRGSGGANVLTF.

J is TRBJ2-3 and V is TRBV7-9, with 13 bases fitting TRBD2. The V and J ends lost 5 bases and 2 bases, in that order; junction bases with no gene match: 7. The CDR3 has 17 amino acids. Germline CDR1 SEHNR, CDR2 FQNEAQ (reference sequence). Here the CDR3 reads CASSRRTSGGSTDTQYF. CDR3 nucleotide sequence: TGTGCCAGCAGCCGACGGACTAGCGGGGGTTCCACAGATACGCAGTATTTT. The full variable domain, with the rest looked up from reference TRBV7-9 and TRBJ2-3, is DTGVSQNPRHKITKRGQNVTFRCDPISEHNRLYWYRQTLGQGPEFLTYFQNEAQLEKSRLLSDRFSAERPKGSFSTLEIQRTEQGDSAMYLCASSRRTSGGSTDTQYFGPGTRLTVL.

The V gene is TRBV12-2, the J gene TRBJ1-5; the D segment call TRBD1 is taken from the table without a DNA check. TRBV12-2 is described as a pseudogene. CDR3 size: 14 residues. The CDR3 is CASPVQGAAQPQHF. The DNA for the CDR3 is TGTGCAAGTCCCGTTCAGGGGGCGGCTCAGCCCCAGCATTTT.

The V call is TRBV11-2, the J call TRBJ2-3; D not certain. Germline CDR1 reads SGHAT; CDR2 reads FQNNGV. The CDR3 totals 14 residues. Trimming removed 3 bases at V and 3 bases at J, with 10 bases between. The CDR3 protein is CASSLFGPTDTQYF. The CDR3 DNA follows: TGTGCCAGCAGCTTGTTTGGCCCTACAGATACGCAGTATTTT.

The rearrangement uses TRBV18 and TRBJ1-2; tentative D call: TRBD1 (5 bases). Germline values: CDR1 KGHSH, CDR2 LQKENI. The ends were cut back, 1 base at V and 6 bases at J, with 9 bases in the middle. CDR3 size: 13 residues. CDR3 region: CASSPQGRHGYTF. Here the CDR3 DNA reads TGTGCCAGCTCACCACAGGGGCGTCATGGCTACACCTTC.

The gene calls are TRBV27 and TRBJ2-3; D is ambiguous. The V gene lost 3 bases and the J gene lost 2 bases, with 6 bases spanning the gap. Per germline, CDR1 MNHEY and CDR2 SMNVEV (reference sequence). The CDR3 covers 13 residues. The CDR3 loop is CASSFVITDTQYF. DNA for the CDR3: TGTGCCAGCAGTTTTGTGATCACAGATACGCAGTATTTT.

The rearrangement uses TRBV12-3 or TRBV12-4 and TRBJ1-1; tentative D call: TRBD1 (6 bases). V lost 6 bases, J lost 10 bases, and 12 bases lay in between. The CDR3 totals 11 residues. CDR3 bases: TGTGCCAGCAGGGTGGGACATGCAGCTTTCTTT. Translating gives CASRVGHAAFF.

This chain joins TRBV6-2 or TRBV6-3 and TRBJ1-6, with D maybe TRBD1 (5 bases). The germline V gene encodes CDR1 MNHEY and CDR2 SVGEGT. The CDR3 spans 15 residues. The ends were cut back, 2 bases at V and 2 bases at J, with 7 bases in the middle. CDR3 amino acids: CASSYGGPYNSPLHF. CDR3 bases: TGTGCCAGCAGTTACGGGGGACCCTATAATTCACCCCTCCACTTT.

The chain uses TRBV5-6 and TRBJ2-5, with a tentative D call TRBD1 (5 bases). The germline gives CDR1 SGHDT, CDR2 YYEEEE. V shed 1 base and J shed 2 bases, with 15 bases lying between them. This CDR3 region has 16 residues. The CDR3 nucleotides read TGTGCCAGCAGCTTGTTTTCAGGGTCATTACAAGAGACCCAGTACTTC. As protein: CASSLFSGSLQETQYF. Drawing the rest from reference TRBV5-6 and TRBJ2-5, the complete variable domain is DAGVTQSPTHLIKTRGQQVTLRCSPKSGHDTVSWYQQALGQGPQFIFQYYEEEERQRGNFPDRFSGHQFPNYSSELNVNALLLGDSALYLCASSLFSGSLQETQYFGPGTRLLVL.

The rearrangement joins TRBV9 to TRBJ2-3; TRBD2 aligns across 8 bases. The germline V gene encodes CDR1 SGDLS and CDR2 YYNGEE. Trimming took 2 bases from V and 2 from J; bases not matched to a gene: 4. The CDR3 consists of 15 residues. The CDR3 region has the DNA TGTGCCAGCAGCGTCCGGGAGGGACTCACAGATACGCAGTATTTT. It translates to CASSVREGLTDTQYF.

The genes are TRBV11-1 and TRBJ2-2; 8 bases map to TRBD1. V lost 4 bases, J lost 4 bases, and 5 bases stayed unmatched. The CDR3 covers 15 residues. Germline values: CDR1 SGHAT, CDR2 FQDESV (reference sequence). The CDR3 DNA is TGTGCCAGCAGCTCCCAGGGGGCGGCCACCGGGGAGCTGTTTTTT. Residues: CASSSQGAATGELFF.

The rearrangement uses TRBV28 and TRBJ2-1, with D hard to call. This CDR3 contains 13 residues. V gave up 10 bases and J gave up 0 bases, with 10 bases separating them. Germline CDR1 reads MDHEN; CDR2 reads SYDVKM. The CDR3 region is CATTESSYNEQFF. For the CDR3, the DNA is TGTGCCACTACAGAGAGCTCCTACAATGAGCAGTTCTTC.

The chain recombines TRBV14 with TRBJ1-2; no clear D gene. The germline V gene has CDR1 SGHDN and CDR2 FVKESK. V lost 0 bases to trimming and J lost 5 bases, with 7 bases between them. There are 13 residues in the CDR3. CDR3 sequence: CASSQDTNYGYTF. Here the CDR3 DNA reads TGTGCCAGCAGCCAAGATACAAATTATGGCTACACCTTC.